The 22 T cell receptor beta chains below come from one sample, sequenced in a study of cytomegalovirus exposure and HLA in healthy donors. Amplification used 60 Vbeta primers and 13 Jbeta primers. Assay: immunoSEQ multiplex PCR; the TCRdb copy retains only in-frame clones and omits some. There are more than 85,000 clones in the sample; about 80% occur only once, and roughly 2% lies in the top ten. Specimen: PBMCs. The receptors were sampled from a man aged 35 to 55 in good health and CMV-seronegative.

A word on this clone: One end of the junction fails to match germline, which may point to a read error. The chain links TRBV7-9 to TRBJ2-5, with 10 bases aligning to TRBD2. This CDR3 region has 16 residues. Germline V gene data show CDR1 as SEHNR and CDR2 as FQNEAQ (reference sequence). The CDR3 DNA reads TGTTCCAGCAGCTTAGGGACTAGCGTTGTCCAAGAGACCCAGTACTTC. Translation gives CSSSLGTSVVQETQYF.

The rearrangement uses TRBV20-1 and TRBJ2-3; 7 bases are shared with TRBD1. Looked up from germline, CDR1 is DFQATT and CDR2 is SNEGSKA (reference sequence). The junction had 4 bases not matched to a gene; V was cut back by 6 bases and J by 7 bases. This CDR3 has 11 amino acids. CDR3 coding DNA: TGCAGTGCGCAGGGGGTGTATACGCAGTATTTT. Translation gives CSAQGVYTQYF.

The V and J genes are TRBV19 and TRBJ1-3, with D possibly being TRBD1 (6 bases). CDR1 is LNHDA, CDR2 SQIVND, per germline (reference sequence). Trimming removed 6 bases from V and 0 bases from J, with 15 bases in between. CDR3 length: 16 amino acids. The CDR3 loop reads CASSDRSTTSGNTIYF. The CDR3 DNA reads TGTGCCAGTAGCGACAGGTCCACCACCTCTGGAAACACCATATATTTT.

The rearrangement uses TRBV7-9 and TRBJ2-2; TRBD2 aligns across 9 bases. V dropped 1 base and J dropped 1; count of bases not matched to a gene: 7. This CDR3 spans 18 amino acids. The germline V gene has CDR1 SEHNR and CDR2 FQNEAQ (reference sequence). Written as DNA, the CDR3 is TGTGCCAGCAGCTTAGATGTGGCGGGAGGGATGAACACCGGGGAGCTGTTTTTT. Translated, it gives CASSLDVAGGMNTGELFF.

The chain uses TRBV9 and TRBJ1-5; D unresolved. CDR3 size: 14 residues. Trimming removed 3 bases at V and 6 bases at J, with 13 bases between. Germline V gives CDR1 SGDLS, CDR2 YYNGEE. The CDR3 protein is CASSEVPEGQPQHF. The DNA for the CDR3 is TGTGCCAGCAGCGAGGTCCCTGAGGGTCAGCCCCAGCATTTT.

DNA of the CDR3: TGTGCCAGCAGTGGACAAGGGGGTGCCAAAAACATTCAGTACTTC. It codes for CASSGQGGAKNIQYF. The chain carries TRBV6-1 and TRBJ2-4; TRBD1 is a possible D gene (6 bases). V was clipped by 4 bases and J by 1 base, with 11 bases between them. In germline, CDR1 is MNHNS, CDR2 SASEGT. The CDR3 runs to 15 residues.

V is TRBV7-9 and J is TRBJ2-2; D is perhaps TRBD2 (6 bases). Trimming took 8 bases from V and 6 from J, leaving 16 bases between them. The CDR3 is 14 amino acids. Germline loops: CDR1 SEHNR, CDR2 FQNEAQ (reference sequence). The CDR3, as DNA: TGTGCCAGCCAGTTAGCGGTGGGGTCCGGGGAGCTGTTTTTT. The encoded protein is CASQLAVGSGELFF.

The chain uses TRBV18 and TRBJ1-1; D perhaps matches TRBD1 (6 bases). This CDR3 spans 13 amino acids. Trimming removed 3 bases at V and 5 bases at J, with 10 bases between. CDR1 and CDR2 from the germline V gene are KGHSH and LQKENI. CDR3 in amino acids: CASSPSQGTEAFF. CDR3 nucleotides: TGTGCCAGCTCACCTTCGCAGGGGACTGAAGCTTTCTTT.

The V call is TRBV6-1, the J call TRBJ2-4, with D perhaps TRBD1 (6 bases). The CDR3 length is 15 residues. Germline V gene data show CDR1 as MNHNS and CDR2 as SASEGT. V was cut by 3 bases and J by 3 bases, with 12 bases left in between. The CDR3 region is CASSDYRAVKNIQYF. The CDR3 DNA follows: TGTGCCAGCAGTGACTACAGGGCTGTCAAAAACATTCAGTACTTC.

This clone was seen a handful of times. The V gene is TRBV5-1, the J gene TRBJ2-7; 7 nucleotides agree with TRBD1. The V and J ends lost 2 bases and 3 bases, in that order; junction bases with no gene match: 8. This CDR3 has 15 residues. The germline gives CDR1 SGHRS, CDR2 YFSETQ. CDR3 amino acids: CASSFSGTADYEQYF. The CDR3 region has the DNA TGCGCCAGCAGCTTTTCCGGGACAGCAGACTACGAGCAGTACTTC.

The DNA of the CDR3 is TGTGCCAGTAGTATCTGGACAGCCGGTGGAAACACCATATATTTT. It yields the protein CASSIWTAGGNTIYF. V and J are TRBV19 and TRBJ1-3; perhaps TRBD1 as D (6 bases). CDR3 size: 15 residues. The germline V gene has CDR1 LNHDA and CDR2 SQIVND (reference sequence). V lost 3 bases to trimming and J lost 3 bases, with 12 bases between them.

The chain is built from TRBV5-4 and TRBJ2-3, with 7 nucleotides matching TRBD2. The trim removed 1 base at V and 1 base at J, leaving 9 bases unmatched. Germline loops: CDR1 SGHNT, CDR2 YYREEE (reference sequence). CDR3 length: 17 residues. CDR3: CASSLRLLGGGTDTQYF. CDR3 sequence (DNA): TGTGCCAGCAGCTTGCGGTTACTGGGGGGGGGCACAGATACGCAGTATTTT.

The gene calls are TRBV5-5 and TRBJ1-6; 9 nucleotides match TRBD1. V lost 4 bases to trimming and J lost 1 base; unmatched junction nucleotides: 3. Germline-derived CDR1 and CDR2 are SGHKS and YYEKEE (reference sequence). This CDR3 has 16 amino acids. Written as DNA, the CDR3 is TGTGCCAGCAGCGGGGACAGGGTGTCCTATAATTCACCCCTCCACTTT. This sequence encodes CASSGDRVSYNSPLHF.

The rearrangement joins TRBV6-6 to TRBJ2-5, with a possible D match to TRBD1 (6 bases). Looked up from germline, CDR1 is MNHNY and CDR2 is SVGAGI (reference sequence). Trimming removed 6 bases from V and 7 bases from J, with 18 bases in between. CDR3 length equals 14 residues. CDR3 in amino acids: CASSVTGPPGTQYF. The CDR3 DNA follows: TGTGCCAGCAGCGTCACAGGGCCTCCGGGGACCCAGTACTTC.

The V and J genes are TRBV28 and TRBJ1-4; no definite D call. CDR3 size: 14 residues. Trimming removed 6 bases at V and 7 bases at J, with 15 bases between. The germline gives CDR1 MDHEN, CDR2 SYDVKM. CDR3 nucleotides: TGTGCCAGCAGCCGTTACGTCGGCGGTGAAAAACTGTTTTTT. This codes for CASSRYVGGEKLFF.

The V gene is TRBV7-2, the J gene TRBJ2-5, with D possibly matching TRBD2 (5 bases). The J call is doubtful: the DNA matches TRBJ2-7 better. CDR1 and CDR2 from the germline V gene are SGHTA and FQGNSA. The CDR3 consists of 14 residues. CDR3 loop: CASSLVTSTNEQYF. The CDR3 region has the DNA TGTGCCAGCAGCTTAGTTACTAGTACCAACGAGCAGTACTTC.

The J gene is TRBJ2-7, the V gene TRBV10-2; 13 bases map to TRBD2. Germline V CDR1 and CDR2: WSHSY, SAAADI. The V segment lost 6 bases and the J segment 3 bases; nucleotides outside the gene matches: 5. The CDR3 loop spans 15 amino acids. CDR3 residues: CASREGLAGNYEQYF. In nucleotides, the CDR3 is TGCGCCAGCAGGGAGGGACTAGCGGGGAACTACGAGCAGTACTTC.

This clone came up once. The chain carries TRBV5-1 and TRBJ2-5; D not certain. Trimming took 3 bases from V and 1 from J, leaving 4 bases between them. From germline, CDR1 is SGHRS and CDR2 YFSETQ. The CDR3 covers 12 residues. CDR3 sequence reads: CASSSSQETQYF. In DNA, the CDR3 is TGCGCCAGCAGCTCTTCCCAAGAGACCCAGTACTTC.

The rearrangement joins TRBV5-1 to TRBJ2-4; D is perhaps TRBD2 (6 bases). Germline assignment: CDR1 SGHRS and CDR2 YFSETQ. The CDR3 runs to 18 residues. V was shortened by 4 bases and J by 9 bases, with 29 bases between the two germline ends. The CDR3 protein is CASSTHLSAANPEGIQYF. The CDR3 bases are TGCGCCAGCAGCACCCATCTCAGCGCAGCAAACCCGGAGGGCATTCAGTACTTC.

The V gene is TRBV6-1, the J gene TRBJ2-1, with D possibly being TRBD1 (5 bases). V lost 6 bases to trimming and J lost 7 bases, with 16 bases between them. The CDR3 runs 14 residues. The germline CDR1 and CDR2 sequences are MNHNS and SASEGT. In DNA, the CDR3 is TGTGCCAGCAGAGGACGATTGGACATGAATGAGCAGTTCTTC. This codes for CASRGRLDMNEQFF.

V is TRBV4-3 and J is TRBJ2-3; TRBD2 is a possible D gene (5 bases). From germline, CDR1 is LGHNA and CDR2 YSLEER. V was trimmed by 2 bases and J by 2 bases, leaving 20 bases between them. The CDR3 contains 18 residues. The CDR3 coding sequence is TGCGCCAGCAGCCAATCACTCCTGCGCCGGGGAAACACAGATACGCAGTATTTT. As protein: CASSQSLLRRGNTDTQYF.

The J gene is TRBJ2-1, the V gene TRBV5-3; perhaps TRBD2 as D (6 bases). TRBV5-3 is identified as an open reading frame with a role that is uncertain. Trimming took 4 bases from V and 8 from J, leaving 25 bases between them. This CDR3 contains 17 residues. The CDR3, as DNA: TGTGCCAGAAGCCGGCGGGGTAGGGGCCCTCCTTTCGATGAGCAGTTCTTC. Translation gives CARSRRGRGPPFDEQFF.